Reported below is one TCR beta chain. Its antigen is as yet unknown. This entry is derived from a study of beta chain features in type 1 diabetes. Germline CDR1 and CDR2: MNHNY and SVGAGI (reference sequence). J was trimmed by 8 bases and V by 5 bases; bases with no gene match: 2. The CDR3 extends over 11 amino acids. The study, taken as a whole, reports: A moderate, significant TCRB CDR3 shortening appeared in type 1 diabetes across four CD4+ subsets.

Reverse transcribing all isolated RNA meant expressed TCRB transcripts were sequenced. Sequenced by immunoSEQ multiplex PCR; TCRdb stores in-frame clones only, minus some. The sample includes 200,000 to 300,000 clones, 14% of them seen just once. The sequencing sample was made of naive CD4+ T cells from blood. The clonotype comes from a man younger than 45 with type 1 diabetes. The V gene is TRBV6-6, the J gene TRBJ1-2; 7 positions agree with TRBD1. CDR3 nucleotides: TGTGCCAGCAGTACGGGACAGGGCTACACCTTC. Translated, it gives CASSTGQGYTF.